These T cell receptor beta chains were read from a single sample in a study of cytomegalovirus exposure and HLA in healthy donors. Assay: immunoSEQ multiplex PCR; the TCRdb copy retains only in-frame clones and omits some. The sample has about 160,000 clones; roughly 70% are singletons. Sequenced material: PBMCs. The receptors come from a man in his forties or fifties in good health and CMV-seropositive. Both conserved end residues are part of each CDR3. The D gene is left open where the match is weak. Size is stated for part of the rows, as once, few or many counts, or as a class when the clone is expanded.

v_gene: TRBV7-9
d_gene: NA
abundance: few
j_gene: TRBJ1-3
CDR3nt: TGTGCCAGCAGCTTGAGGTCCTCTGGAAACACCATATATTTT
CDR3aa: CASSLRSSGNTIYF

v_gene: TRBV6-1
d_gene: NA
abundance: NA
j_gene: TRBJ2-7
CDR3nt: TGTGCCAGCAGTCAGGGCTCCTACGAGCAGTACTTC
CDR3aa: CASSQGSYEQYF

v_gene: TRBV9
d_gene: NA
abundance: NA
j_gene: TRBJ2-3
CDR3nt: TGTGCCAGCAGCGCAACCGGGACTGTCACAGATACGCAGTATTTT
CDR3aa: CASSATGTVTDTQYF

v_gene: TRBV7-2
d_gene: NA
abundance: NA
j_gene: TRBJ2-1
CDR3nt: TGTGCCAGCAGACAATACAATGAGCAGTTCTTC
CDR3aa: CASRQYNEQFF

v_gene: TRBV7-8
d_gene: NA
abundance: NA
j_gene: TRBJ1-1
CDR3nt: TGTGCCAGCAGACAGAACACTGAAGCTTTCTTT
CDR3aa: CASRQNTEAFF

v_gene: TRBV5-1
d_gene: NA
abundance: NA
j_gene: TRBJ2-1
CDR3nt: TGCGCCAGCAGCCTCAAAATGACAAACAATGAGCAGTTCTTC
CDR3aa: CASSLKMTNNEQFF

v_gene: TRBV2
d_gene: TRBD1
abundance: NA
j_gene: TRBJ1-1
CDR3nt: TGTGCCAGCAGTGATGTGAGGAGGGGGCGAGTTGAAGCTTTCTTT
CDR3aa: CASSDVRRGRVEAFF

v_gene: TRBV19
d_gene: TRBD1
abundance: once
j_gene: TRBJ2-5
CDR3nt: TGTGCCAGTAGTATTTTCCACAGGGGACAAGAGACCCAGTACTTC
CDR3aa: CASSIFHRGQETQYF

v_gene: TRBV6-5
d_gene: NA
abundance: NA
j_gene: TRBJ2-1
CDR3nt: TGTGCCAGTAAAGGGGCCCTGGCCTACAATGAGCAGTTCTTC
CDR3aa: CASKGALAYNEQFF

v_gene: TRBV28
d_gene: NA
abundance: NA
j_gene: TRBJ1-4
CDR3nt: TGTGCCAGCAGTTTGGGCAGGGCGTATGCAACTAATGAAAAACTGTTTTTT
CDR3aa: CASSLGRAYATNEKLFF